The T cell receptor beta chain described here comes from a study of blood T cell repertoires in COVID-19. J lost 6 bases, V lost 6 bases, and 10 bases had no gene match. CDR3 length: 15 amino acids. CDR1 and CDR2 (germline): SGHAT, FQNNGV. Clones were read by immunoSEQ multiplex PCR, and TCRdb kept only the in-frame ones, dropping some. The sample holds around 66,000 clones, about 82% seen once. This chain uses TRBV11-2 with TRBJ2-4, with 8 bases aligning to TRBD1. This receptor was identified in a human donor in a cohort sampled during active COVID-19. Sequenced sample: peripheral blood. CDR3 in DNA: TGTGCCAGCAGGGCTATTCAGGGGGCGGGAAACATTCAGTACTTC. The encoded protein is CASRAIQGAGNIQYF. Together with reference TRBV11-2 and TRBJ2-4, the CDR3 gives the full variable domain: EAGVAQSPRYKIIEKRQSVAFWCNPISGHATLYWYQQILGQGPKLLIQFQNNGVVDDSQLPKDRFSAERLKGVDSTLKIQPAKLEDSAVYLCASRAIQGAGNIQYFGAGTRLSVL.